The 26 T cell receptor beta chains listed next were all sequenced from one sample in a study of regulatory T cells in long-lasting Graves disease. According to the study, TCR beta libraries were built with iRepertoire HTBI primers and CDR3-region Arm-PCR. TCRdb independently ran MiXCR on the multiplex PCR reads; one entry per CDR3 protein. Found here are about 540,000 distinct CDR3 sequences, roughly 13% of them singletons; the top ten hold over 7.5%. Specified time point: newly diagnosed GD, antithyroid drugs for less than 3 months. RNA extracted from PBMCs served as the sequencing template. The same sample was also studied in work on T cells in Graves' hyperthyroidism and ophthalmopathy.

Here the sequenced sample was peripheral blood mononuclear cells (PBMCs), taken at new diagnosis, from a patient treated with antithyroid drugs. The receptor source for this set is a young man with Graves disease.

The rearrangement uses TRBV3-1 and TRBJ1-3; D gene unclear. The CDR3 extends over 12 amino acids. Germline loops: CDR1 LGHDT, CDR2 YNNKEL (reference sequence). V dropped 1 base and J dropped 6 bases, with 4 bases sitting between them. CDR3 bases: TGTGCCAGCAGCCAAGCCGCAAACACCATATATTTT. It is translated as CASSQAANTIYF. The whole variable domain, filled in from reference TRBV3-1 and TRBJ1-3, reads DTAVSQTPKYLVTQMGNDKSIKCEQNLGHDTMYWYKQDSKKFLKIMFSYNNKELIINETVPNRFSPKSPDKAHLNLHINSLELGDSAVYFCASSQAANTIYFGEGSWLTVV.

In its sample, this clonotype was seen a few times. CDR3 DNA sequence: TGTGCCAGCGCAACAGACAATGAGCAGTTCTTC. The encoded protein is CASATDNEQFF. This chain joins TRBV3-1 and TRBJ2-1; D remains ambiguous. This CDR3 has 11 amino acids. Trimming stripped 8 bases from V and 5 bases from J, with 7 bases between. Germline lookup yields CDR1 LGHDT and CDR2 YNNKEL (reference sequence).

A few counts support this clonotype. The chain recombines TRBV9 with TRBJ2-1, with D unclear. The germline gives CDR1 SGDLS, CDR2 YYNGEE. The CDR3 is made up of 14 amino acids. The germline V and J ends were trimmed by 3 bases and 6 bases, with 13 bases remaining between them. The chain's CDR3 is CASSDTNRGNEQFF. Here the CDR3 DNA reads TGTGCCAGCAGCGACACAAACCGTGGCAATGAGCAGTTCTTC. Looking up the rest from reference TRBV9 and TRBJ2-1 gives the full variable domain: DSGVTQTPKHLITATGQRVTLRCSPRSGDLSVYWYQQSLDQGLQFLIQYYNGEERAKGNILERFSAQQFPDLHSELNLSSLELGDSALYFCASSDTNRGNEQFFGPGTRLTVL.

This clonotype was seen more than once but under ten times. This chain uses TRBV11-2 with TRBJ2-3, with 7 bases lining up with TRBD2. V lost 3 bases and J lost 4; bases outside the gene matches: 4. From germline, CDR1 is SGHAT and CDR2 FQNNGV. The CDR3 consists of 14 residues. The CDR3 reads CASSLQLAPDTQYF. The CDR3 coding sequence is TGTGCCAGCAGCTTGCAACTAGCGCCAGATACGCAGTATTTT.

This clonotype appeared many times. CDR3 in amino acids: CASRLRDSNTDTQYF. In DNA, the CDR3 is TGTGCCAGCCGACTACGGGATAGTAACACAGATACGCAGTATTTT. The V call is TRBV13, the J call TRBJ2-3; TRBD2 might be the D (5 bases). The germline V gene encodes CDR1 PRHDT and CDR2 FYEKMQ (reference sequence). V lost 8 bases, J lost 2 bases, and 17 bases lay in between. The CDR3 is 15 residues long. Together with reference TRBV13 and TRBJ2-3, the CDR3 gives the full variable domain: AAGVIQSPRHLIKEKRETATLKCYPIPRHDTVYWYQQGPGQDPQFLISFYEKMQSDKGSIPDRFSAQQFSDYHSELNMSSLELGDSALYFCASRLRDSNTDTQYFGPGTRLTVL.

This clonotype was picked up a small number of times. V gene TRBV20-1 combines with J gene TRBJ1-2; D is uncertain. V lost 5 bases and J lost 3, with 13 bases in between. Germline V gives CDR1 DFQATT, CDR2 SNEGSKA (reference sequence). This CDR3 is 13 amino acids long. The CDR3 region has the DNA TGCAGTGCTGCCGAACCTGGTCACTATGGCTACACCTTC. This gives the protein CSAAEPGHYGYTF.

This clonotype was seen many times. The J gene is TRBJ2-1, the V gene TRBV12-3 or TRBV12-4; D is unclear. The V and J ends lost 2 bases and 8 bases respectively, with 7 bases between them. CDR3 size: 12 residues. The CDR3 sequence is CASSLTMDEQFF. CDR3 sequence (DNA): TGTGCCAGCAGTTTAACCATGGATGAGCAGTTCTTC.

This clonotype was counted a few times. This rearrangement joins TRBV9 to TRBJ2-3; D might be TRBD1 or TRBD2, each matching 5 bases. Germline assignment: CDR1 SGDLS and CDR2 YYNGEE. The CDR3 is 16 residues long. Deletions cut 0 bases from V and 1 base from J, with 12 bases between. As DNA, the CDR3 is TGTGCCAGCAGCGTAGGGGGGAGTCGGGGCACAGATACGCAGTATTTT. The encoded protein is CASSVGGSRGTDTQYF. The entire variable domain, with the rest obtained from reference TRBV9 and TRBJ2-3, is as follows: DSGVTQTPKHLITATGQRVTLRCSPRSGDLSVYWYQQSLDQGLQFLIQYYNGEERAKGNILERFSAQQFPDLHSELNLSSLELGDSALYFCASSVGGSRGTDTQYFGPGTRLTVL.

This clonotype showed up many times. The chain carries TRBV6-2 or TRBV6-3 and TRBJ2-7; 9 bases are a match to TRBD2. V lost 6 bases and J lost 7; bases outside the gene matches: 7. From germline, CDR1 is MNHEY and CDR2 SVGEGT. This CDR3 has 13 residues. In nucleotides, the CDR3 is TGTGCCAGCAGCGGACCTAGCGGGAAAGAGCAGTACTTC. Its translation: CASSGPSGKEQYF.

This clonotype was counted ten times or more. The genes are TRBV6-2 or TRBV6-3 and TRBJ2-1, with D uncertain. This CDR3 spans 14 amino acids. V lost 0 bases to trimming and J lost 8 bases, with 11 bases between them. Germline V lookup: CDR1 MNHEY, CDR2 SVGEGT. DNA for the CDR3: TGTGCCAGCAGTTACTCCCGTCAGATATATGAGCAGTTCTTC. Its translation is CASSYSRQIYEQFF.

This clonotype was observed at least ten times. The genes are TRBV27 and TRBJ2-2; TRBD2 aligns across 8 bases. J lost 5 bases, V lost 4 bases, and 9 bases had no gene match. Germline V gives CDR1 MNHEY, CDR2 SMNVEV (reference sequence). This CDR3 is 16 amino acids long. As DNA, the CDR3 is TGTGCCAGCAGTTCCCCCAGCGCGGGAGGTACCGGGGAGCTGTTTTTT. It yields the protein CASSSPSAGGTGELFF.

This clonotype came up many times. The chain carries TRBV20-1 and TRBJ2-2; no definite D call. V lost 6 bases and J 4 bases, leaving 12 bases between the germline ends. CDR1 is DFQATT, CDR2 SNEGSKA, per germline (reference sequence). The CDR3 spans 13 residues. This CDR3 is CSAPETLTGELFF. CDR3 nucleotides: TGCAGTGCCCCCGAGACACTCACCGGGGAGCTGTTTTTT.

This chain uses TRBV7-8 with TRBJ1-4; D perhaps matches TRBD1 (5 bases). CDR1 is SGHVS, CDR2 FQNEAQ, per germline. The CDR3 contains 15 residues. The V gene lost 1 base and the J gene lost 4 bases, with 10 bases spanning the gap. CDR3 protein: CASSLGGGSNEKLFF. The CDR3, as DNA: TGTGCCAGCAGCTTAGGGGGGGGAAGTAATGAAAAACTGTTTTTT.

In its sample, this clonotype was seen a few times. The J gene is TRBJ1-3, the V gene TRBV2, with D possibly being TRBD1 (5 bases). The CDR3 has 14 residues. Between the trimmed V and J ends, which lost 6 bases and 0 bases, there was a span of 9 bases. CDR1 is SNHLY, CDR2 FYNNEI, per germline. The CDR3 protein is CASRRRASGNTIYF. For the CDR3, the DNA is TGTGCCAGCAGGCGCAGGGCCTCTGGAAACACCATATATTTT. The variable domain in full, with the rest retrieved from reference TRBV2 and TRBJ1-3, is EPEVTQTPSHQVTQMGQEVILRCVPISNHLYFYWYRQILGQKVEFLVSFYNNEISEKSEIFDDQFSVERPDGSNFTLKIRSTKLEDSAMYFCASRRRASGNTIYFGEGSWLTVV.

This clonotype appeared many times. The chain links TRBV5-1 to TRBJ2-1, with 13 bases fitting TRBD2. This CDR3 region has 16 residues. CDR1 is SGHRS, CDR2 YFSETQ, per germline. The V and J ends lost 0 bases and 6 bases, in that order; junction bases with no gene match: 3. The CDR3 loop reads CASSLATSGRINEQFF. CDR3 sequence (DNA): TGCGCCAGCAGCTTGGCGACTAGCGGGAGGATCAATGAGCAGTTCTTC.

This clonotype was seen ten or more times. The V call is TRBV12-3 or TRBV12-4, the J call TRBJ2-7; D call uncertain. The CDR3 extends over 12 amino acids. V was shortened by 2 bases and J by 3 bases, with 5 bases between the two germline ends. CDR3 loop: CASSLTRYEQYF. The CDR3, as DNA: TGTGCCAGCAGTTTAACCCGCTACGAGCAGTACTTC.

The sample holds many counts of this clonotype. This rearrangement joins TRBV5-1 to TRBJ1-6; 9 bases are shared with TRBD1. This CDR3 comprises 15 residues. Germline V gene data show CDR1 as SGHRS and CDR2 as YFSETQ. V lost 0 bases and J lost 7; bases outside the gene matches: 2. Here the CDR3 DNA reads TGCGCCAGCAGCTTGGACGGACAGGGGAATTCACCCCTCCACTTT. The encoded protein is CASSLDGQGNSPLHF.

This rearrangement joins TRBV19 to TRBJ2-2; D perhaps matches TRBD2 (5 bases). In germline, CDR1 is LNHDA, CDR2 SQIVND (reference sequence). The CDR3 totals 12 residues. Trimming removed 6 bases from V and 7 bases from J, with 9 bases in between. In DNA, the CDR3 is TGTGCCAGTAGCCCGGGGTTCGGGGAGCTGTTTTTT. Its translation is CASSPGFGELFF. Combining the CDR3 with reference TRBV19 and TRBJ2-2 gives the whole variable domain DGGITQSPKYLFRKEGQNVTLSCEQNLNHDAMYWYRQDPGQGLRLIYYSQIVNDFQKGDIAEGYSVSREKKESFPLTVTSAQKNPTAFYLCASSPGFGELFFGEGSRLTVL.

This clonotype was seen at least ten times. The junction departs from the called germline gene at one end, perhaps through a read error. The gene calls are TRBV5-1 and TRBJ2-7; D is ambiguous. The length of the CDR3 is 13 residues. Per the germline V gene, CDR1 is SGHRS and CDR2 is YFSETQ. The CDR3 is CASSLASDYEQYF. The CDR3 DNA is TGTGCCAGCAGCTTAGCCTCTGACTACGAGCAGTACTTC.

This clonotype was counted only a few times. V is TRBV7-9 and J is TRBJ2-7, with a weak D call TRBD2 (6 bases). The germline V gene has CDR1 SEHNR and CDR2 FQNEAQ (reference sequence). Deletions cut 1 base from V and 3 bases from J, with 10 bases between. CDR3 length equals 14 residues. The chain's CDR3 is CASSLGRDLYEQYF. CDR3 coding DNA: TGTGCCAGCAGCTTAGGGCGGGACCTCTACGAGCAGTACTTC. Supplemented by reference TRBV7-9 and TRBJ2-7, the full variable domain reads DTGVSQNPRHKITKRGQNVTFRCDPISEHNRLYWYRQTLGQGPEFLTYFQNEAQLEKSRLLSDRFSAERPKGSFSTLEIQRTEQGDSAMYLCASSLGRDLYEQYFGPGTRLTVT.

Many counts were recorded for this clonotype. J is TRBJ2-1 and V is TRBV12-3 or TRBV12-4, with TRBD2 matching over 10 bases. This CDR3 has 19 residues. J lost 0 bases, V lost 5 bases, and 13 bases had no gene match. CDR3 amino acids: CASSPSAGGPRSSYNEQFF. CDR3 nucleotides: TGTGCCAGCAGTCCATCAGCGGGAGGGCCCCGGAGCTCCTACAATGAGCAGTTCTTC.

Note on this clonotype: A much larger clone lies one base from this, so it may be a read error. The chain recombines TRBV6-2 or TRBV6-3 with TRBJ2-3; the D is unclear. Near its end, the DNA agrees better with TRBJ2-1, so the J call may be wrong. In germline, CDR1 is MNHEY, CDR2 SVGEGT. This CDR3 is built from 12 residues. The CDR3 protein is CASSATVYEQFF. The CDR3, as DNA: TGTGCCAGCAGCGCTACAGTGTACGAGCAGTTCTTC.

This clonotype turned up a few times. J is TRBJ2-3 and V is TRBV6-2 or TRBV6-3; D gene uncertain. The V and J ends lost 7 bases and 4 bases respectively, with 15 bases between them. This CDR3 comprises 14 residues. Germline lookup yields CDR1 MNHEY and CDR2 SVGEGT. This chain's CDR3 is CASTSPGAADTQYF. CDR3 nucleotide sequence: TGTGCCAGCACCTCTCCGGGCGCGGCAGATACGCAGTATTTT.

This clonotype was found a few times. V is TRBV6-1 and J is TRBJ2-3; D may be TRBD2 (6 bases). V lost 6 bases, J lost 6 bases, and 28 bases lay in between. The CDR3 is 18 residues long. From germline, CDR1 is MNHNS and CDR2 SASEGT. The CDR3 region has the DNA TGTGCCAGCAGCTGGGGACCGCCCGGACTACAGCTAAGGGATACGCAGTATTTT. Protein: CASSWGPPGLQLRDTQYF.

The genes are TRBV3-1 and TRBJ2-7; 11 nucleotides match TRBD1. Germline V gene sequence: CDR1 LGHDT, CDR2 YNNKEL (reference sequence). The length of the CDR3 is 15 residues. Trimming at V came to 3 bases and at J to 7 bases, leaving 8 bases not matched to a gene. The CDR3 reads CASSQATGTGGEQYF. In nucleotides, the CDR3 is TGTGCCAGCAGCCAGGCAACCGGGACAGGGGGAGAGCAGTACTTC.

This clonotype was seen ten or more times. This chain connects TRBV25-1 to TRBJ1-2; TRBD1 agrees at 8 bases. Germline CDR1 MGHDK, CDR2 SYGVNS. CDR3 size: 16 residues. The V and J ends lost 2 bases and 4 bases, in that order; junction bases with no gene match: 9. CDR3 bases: TGTGCCAGCAGTGAAGCGGGGACAGGCGTTTCCTATGGCTACACCTTC. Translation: CASSEAGTGVSYGYTF.